This T cell receptor (beta chain) emerged from a study of blood T cell repertoires in COVID-19. Whole-study context: The samples span acute and convalescent COVID-19 from the United States, Italy and Spain. T cells, B-cell-depleted T cells, or PBMCs provided the cDNA or gDNA that served as material.

In the authors' methods: Estimated nucleated cell counts came from reference gene primer amplification. TCRdb's copy holds only in-frame clones and misses some; the assay was immunoSEQ multiplex PCR. V and J calls and clone size are copied from that table; D and trimming were computed from the DNA. The data show about 150,000 clones, roughly 88% seen once. Germline V gene lookup returns CDR1 MNHNY and CDR2 SVGAGI (reference sequence). This CDR3 spans 13 amino acids. V lost 7 bases to trimming and J lost 4 bases, with 13 bases between them. The clonotype was recovered from a man older than 75 with COVID-19, enrolled during active disease. The J gene is TRBJ1-2, the V gene TRBV6-6, with D perhaps TRBD1 (6 bases). The sample consisted of peripheral blood. This CDR3 reads CASTLTGGYGYTF. The DNA for the CDR3 is TGTGCCAGCACCTTGACAGGCGGCTATGGCTACACCTTC.